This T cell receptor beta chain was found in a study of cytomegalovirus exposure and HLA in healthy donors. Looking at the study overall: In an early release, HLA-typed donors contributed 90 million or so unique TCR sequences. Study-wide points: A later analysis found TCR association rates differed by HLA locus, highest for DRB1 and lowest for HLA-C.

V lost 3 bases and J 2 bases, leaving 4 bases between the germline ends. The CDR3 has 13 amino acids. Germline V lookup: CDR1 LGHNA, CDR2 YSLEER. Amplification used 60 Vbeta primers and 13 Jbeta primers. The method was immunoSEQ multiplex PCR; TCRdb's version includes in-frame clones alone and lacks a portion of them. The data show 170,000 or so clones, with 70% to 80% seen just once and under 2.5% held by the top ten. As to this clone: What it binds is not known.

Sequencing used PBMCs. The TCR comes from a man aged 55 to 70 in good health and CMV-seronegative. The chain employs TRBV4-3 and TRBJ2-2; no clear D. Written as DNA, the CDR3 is TGCGCCAGCAGCCATACTAACACCGGGGAGCTGTTTTTT. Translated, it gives CASSHTNTGELFF.